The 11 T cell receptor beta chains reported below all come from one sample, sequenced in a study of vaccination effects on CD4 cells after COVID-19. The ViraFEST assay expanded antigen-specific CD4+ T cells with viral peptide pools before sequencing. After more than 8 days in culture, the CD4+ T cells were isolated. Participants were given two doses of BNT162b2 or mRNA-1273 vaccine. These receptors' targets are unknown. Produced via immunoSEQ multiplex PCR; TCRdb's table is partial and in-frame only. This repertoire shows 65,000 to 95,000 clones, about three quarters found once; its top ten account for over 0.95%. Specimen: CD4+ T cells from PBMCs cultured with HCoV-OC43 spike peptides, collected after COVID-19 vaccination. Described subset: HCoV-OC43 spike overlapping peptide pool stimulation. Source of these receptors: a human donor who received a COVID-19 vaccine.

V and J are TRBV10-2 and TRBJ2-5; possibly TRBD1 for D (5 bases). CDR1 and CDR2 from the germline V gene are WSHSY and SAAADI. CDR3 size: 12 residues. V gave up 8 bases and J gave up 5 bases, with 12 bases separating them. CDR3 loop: CASGALRETQYF. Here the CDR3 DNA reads TGCGCCAGCGGGGCACTACGGGAGACCCAGTACTTC.

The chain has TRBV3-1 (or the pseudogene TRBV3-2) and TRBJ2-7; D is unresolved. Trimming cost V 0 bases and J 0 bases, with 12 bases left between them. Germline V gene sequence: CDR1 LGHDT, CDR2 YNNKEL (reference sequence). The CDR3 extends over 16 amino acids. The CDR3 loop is CASSQDRRYSSYEQYV. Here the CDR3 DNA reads TGTGCCAGCAGCCAAGACAGGCGGTATAGCTCCTACGAGCAGTACGTC.

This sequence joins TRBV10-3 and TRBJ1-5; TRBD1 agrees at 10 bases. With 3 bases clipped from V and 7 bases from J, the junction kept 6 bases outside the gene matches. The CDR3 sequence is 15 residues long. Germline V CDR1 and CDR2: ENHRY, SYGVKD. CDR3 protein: CAISEQRTGGQPQHF. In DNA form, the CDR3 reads TGTGCCATCAGTGAACAACGGACAGGGGGGCAGCCCCAGCATTTT.

The CDR3 DNA reads TGTGCCAGCAGTCGATATGGACAGTCGCTCTTCCCCCTCCACTTT. As protein: CASSRYGQSLFPLHF. This rearrangement joins TRBV28 to TRBJ1-6; possibly TRBD1 for D (6 bases). The germline gives CDR1 MDHEN, CDR2 SYDVKM. The length of the CDR3 is 15 residues. V was clipped by 5 bases and J by 13 bases, with 21 bases between them.

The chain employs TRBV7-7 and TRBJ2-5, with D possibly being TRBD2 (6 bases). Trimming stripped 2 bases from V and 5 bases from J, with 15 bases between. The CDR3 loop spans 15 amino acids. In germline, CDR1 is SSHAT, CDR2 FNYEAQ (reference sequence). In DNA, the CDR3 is TGTGCCAGCAGCTTATCCGGGGGTCTGGGGGAGACCCAGTACTTC. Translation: CASSLSGGLGETQYF.

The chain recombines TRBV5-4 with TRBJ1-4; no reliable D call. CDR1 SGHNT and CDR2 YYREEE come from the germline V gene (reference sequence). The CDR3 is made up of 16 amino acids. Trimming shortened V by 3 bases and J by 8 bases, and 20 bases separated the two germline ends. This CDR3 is CASSSPLSGEREKLFF. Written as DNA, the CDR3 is TGTGCCAGCAGCTCCCCTTTATCGGGCGAAAGAGAAAAACTGTTTTTT.

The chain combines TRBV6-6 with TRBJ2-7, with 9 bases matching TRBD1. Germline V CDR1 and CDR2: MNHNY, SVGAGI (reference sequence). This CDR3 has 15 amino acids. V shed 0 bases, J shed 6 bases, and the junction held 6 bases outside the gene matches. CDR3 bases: TGTGCCAGCAGTTACTCGCGGACAGGGGTGCGCGAGCAGTACGTC. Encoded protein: CASSYSRTGVREQYV.

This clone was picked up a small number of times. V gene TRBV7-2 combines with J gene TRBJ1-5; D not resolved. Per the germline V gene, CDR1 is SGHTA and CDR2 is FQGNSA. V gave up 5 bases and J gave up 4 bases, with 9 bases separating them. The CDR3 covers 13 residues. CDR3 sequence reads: CASSPWDNQPQHF. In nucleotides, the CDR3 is TGTGCCAGCAGCCCATGGGATAATCAGCCCCAGCATTTT.

The CDR3 region is CASSYDRGLYGYTF. Here the CDR3 DNA reads TGTGCCAGCAGTTATGACAGGGGTCTCTATGGCTACACCTTC. The chain uses TRBV6-5 and TRBJ1-2, with 8 bases lining up with TRBD1. CDR3 length equals 14 residues. From germline, CDR1 is MNHEY and CDR2 SVGAGI. V lost 3 bases, J lost 4 bases, and 4 bases stayed unmatched.

The CDR3 nucleotides are TGTGCCAGCAGTTTGAAGGGAGGGGGTGGCTACACCTTC. Translated: CASSLKGGGGYTF. This rearrangement joins TRBV12-3 or TRBV12-4 to TRBJ1-2; weak D call: TRBD1 (6 bases). The CDR3 spans 13 residues. Trimming removed 3 bases at V and 7 bases at J, with 12 bases between.

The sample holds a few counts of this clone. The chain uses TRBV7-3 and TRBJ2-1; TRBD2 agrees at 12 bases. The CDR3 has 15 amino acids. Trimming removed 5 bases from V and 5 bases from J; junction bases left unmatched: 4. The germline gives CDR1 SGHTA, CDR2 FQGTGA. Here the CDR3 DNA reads TGTGCCAGCAGCCTACTAGCGGGGGGACACAATGAGCAGTTCTTC. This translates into CASSLLAGGHNEQFF. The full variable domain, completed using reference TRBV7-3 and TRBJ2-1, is GAGVSQTPSNKVTEKGKYVELRCDPISGHTALYWYRQSLGQGPEFLIYFQGTGAADDSGLPNDRFFAVRPEGSVSTLKIQRTERGDSAVYLCASSLLAGGHNEQFFGPGTRLTVL.